The T cell receptor (beta chain) described here comes from a study of shared clonotypes between healthy human individuals. Turning to the study itself: The study enrolled two women and three men aged 18 to 49.

The protocol was immunoSEQ multiplex PCR, while the TCRdb copy is restricted to in-frame clones and leaves out a portion. The sample lists roughly 850,000 clones; 95% to 97% were seen once. The naive CD8 fraction comprised CD45RO-negative cells positively selected for CCR7 and excluded terminally differentiated effector memory CD45RA+ cells. CDR3 length: 16 amino acids. V shed 4 bases, J shed 6 bases, and the junction held 12 bases outside the gene matches. The germline CDR1 and CDR2 sequences are SEHNR and FQNEAQ (reference sequence). The genes are TRBV7-9 and TRBJ2-3; 8 bases agree with TRBD1. Sequenced: naive CD8+ T cells sorted from blood. The TCR sequence derives from a man aged 25 to 45 in good health. This CDR3 is CASSSRTGSTWDTQYF. CDR3 nucleotides: TGTGCCAGCAGCTCCAGGACAGGGTCCACATGGGATACGCAGTATTTT.